This T cell receptor (beta chain) was captured in a study of blood T cell repertoires in COVID-19. Study-level information: From the United States, Italy and Spain came samples of acute and convalescent COVID-19.

This clone was observed a handful of times. Seattle's cohort entered during active infection and was followed longitudinally. Libraries were prepared by immunoSEQ multiplex PCR; TCRdb keeps only in-frame clonotypes and omits some of them. The sample includes 250,000 or so clones, around 90% of them seen just once. The CDR3 is 13 residues long. Between the trimmed V and J ends, which lost 2 bases and 7 bases, there was a span of 6 bases. The germline V gene encodes CDR1 MNHEY and CDR2 SMNVEV (reference sequence). The sequence was obtained from a woman aged 60-75 years with COVID-19, enrolled during active disease. The chain links TRBV27 to TRBJ1-6; D not resolved. Sequenced: peripheral blood. The CDR3 coding sequence is TGTGCCAGCAGTTTAGCTCGGAATTCACCCCTCCACTTT. Protein product: CASSLARNSPLHF.